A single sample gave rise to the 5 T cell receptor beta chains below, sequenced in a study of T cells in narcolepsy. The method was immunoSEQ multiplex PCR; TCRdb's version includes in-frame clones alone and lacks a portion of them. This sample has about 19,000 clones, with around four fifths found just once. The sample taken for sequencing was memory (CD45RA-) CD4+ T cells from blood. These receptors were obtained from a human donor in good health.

For the CDR3, the DNA is TGCGCCAGCAGCTGGGAGGGCCGCTACGAGCAGTACTTC. This codes for CASSWEGRYEQYF. The J gene is TRBJ2-7, the V gene TRBV5-1; 7 nucleotides match TRBD2. Germline loops: CDR1 SGHRS, CDR2 YFSETQ. The CDR3 has 13 amino acids. Trimming cost V 3 bases and J 3 bases; bases outside gene matches: 3.

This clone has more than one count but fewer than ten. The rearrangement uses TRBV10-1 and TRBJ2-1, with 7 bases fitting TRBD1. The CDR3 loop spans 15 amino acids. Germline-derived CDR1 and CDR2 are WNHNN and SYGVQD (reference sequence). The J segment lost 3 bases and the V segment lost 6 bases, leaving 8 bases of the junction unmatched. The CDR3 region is CASRKDRVRYNEQFF. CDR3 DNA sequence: TGCGCCAGCAGGAAAGACAGGGTCCGCTACAATGAGCAGTTCTTC.

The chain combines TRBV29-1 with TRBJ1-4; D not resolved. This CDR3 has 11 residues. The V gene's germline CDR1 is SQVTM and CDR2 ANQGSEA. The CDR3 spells CIIGEGEKLFF. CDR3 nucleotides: TGCATCATCGGGGAGGGTGAAAAACTGTTTTTT.

The chain's CDR3 is CASSQTGDSNQPQHF. The CDR3 DNA reads TGTGCCAGCAGCCAGACAGGGGATAGCAATCAGCCCCAGCATTTT. The chain joins TRBV4-2 to TRBJ1-5; 8 nucleotides match TRBD1. With 3 bases clipped from V and 0 bases from J, the junction kept 1 base outside the gene matches. This CDR3 region has 15 residues. The germline V gene has CDR1 LGHNA and CDR2 YNFKEQ.

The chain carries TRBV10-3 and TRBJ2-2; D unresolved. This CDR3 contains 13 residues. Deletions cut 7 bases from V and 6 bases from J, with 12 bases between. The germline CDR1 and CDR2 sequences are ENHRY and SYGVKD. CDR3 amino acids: CAITKESPGELFF. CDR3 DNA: TGTGCCATCACTAAGGAATCCCCCGGGGAGCTGTTTTTT.